A selection of T cell receptor beta chains follows, all from one sample in a study of cytomegalovirus exposure and HLA in healthy donors. Libraries were prepared by immunoSEQ multiplex PCR; TCRdb keeps only in-frame clonotypes and omits some of them. The sample lists about 98,000 clones; over 70% were seen once. The sequencing input was PBMCs. These receptors were taken from a man aged 18 to 29 in good health and CMV-seropositive. Each CDR3 is given without its conserved first and last residue.

v_call	j_call	cdr3_aa
TRBV30	TRBJ1-3	AWSGGGNTIY
TRBV7-2	TRBJ1-2	ASSLDRGMGYGYT
TRBV30	TRBJ1-1	AWSVQLNTEAF
TRBV10-3	TRBJ1-5	ATTGTENQPQH
TRBV2	TRBJ2-3	ASSALAQAYSSTDTQY
TRBV7-9	TRBJ2-2	ASPGEVTGELF
TRBV6-1	TRBJ2-3	ASITGGGTDTQY
TRBV27	TRBJ2-1	ASSLRAGREQF
TRBV9	TRBJ1-2	ASSVAGEGYGYT
TRBV28	TRBJ1-6	ASSLLGRESPLH
TRBV28	TRBJ1-3	ASAGGNTIY
TRBV27	TRBJ1-2	ASSLRDRVGGYT
TRBV18	TRBJ2-7	ASSPGGQGPYEQY